The clone carrying this TCR beta chain showed up just a few times. This CDR3 region has 13 residues. Deletions cut 5 bases from V and 4 bases from J, with 10 bases between. Germline V CDR1 and CDR2: SGHTA, FQGNSA. The data belong to a study of T-cell reconstitution after alpha-beta-depleted transplantation in children. Unique molecular identifiers were used to barcode this TCRbeta library. MiXCR, run by TCRdb on the PCR reads, gives a single entry per CDR3 protein. The sample shows approximately 350,000 distinct CDR3 sequences, over 9% of them seen only once. The specimen comprised PBMCs from the stem cell graft donor, sampled from the stem cell graft. This sequence originates from a human donor who donated a stem cell graft to a child with acute lymphoblastic leukemia. V and J are TRBV7-2 and TRBJ2-3, with D perhaps assigned TRBD1 or TRBD2 (5 bases each). The DNA for the CDR3 is TGTGCCAGCAGCATAGGGACGGCAGATACGCAGTATTTT. It encodes CASSIGTADTQYF.